The 31 T cell receptor beta chains presented below share a single source sample, sequenced in a study of technical replicates of blood from a handful of donors. Profiling relied on immunoSEQ multiplex PCR, and the TCRdb table lists in-frame clones only, not all of them. This sample has around 92,000 clones, with 95% found just once. Sample: T cells isolated from PBMCs. These receptors were taken from a human donor in good health.

The chain carries TRBV27 and TRBJ2-1, with 8 bases matching TRBD1. With 4 bases clipped from V and 6 bases from J, the junction kept 11 bases outside the gene matches. The length of the CDR3 is 16 residues. Germline V CDR1 and CDR2: MNHEY, SMNVEV (reference sequence). This CDR3 is CASSSTGVYLSNEQFF. DNA of the CDR3: TGTGCCAGCAGTTCGACAGGGGTTTATTTGTCCAATGAGCAGTTCTTC.

The chain links TRBV19 to TRBJ1-2; no clear D. V was trimmed by 7 bases and J by 4 bases, leaving 22 bases between them. CDR3 length equals 16 residues. Per germline, CDR1 LNHDA and CDR2 SQIVND (reference sequence). The CDR3 spells CASNGQARSRGYGYTF. CDR3 in DNA: TGTGCCAGTAACGGGCAAGCCAGAAGTCGGGGCTATGGCTACACCTTC.

Only one count was recorded for this clone. This CDR3 is CASKPGQGVWNTEAFF. Here the CDR3 DNA reads TGTGCCAGCAAACCGGGACAGGGAGTTTGGAACACTGAAGCTTTCTTT. V gene TRBV19 combines with J gene TRBJ1-1, with 9 bases matching TRBD1. The V and J ends lost 9 bases and 1 base, in that order; junction bases with no gene match: 12. Germline V gene sequence: CDR1 LNHDA, CDR2 SQIVND (reference sequence). This CDR3 spans 16 amino acids.

The V and J genes are TRBV27 and TRBJ2-7; a weak D match, TRBD1 (5 bases). This CDR3 comprises 13 residues. Trimming shortened V by 3 bases and J by 5 bases, and 11 bases separated the two germline ends. Germline loops: CDR1 MNHEY, CDR2 SMNVEV (reference sequence). CDR3 residues: CASSFGQGHEQYF. CDR3 DNA sequence: TGTGCCAGCAGTTTTGGGCAGGGCCACGAGCAGTACTTC.

The chain has TRBV6-1 and TRBJ1-2; 9 nucleotides agree with TRBD1. CDR1 is MNHNS and CDR2 is SASEGT in the germline V gene. This CDR3 comprises 15 residues. V dropped 5 bases and J dropped 5; count of bases not matched to a gene: 9. The CDR3 nucleotides are TGTGCCAGCAGTAATGGACAGGGGCGGATTTATGGCTACACCTTC. Residues: CASSNGQGRIYGYTF.

In this sample, this clone turned up once. The chain links TRBV5-1 to TRBJ2-6; possibly TRBD1 for D (7 bases). The V end was cut by 3 bases, the J end by 1 base, with 23 bases between. Germline CDR1 and CDR2: SGHRS and YFSETQ. The CDR3 is 20 residues long. This CDR3 is CASSSPTPGRGASGANVLTF. DNA for the CDR3: TGCGCCAGCAGCTCGCCCACCCCCGGCAGGGGGGCGTCTGGGGCCAACGTCCTGACTTTC.

There are a few counts of this clone. This chain links TRBV14 with TRBJ1-1, with TRBD1 matching over 7 bases. From germline, CDR1 is SGHDN and CDR2 FVKESK. This CDR3 has 15 residues. V dropped 3 bases and J dropped 0; count of bases not matched to a gene: 4. Written as DNA, the CDR3 is TGTGCCAGCAGCCAGTGGACAGGACTGAACACTGAAGCTTTCTTT. This translates into CASSQWTGLNTEAFF.

The chain employs TRBV6-5 and TRBJ1-1; D remains unclear. Per germline, CDR1 MNHEY and CDR2 SVGAGI. Trimming took 5 bases from V and 10 from J, leaving 11 bases between them. The CDR3 loop spans 11 amino acids. The CDR3 sequence: CASSRPPGAFF. The CDR3 DNA reads TGTGCCAGCAGTAGACCCCCGGGAGCTTTCTTT.

The CDR3 sequence is CASSQSGTLGYEQYF. In nucleotides, the CDR3 is TGTGCCAGCTCACAGTCCGGGACTCTCGGCTACGAGCAGTACTTC. This chain connects TRBV18 to TRBJ2-7; tentatively, D is TRBD2 (6 bases). CDR3 length: 15 amino acids. Trimming cost V 4 bases and J 3 bases, with 16 bases left between them. Germline-derived CDR1 and CDR2 are KGHSH and LQKENI.

The chain links TRBV6-1 to TRBJ1-5, with 8 bases lining up with TRBD1. The CDR3 contains 20 residues. The V segment lost 4 bases and the J segment 0 bases; nucleotides outside the gene matches: 17. The germline CDR1 and CDR2 sequences are MNHNS and SASEGT. CDR3 in amino acids: CASSGAFYDRGTYSNQPQHF. The CDR3 DNA follows: TGTGCCAGCAGTGGGGCTTTTTACGACAGGGGCACCTATAGCAATCAGCCCCAGCATTTT.

V is TRBV27 and J is TRBJ1-2; possibly TRBD1 for D (5 bases). The CDR3 runs to 15 residues. V lost 7 bases, J lost 2 bases, and 17 bases lay in between. The V gene's germline CDR1 is MNHEY and CDR2 SMNVEV (reference sequence). DNA for the CDR3: TGTGCCAGCAAGATCGCCGGGGGTTCAAACTATGGCTACACCTTC. It specifies CASKIAGGSNYGYTF.

The chain links TRBV28 to TRBJ1-1; TRBD1 matches at 8 bases. V lost 8 bases to trimming and J lost 0 bases; unmatched junction nucleotides: 11. Germline assignment: CDR1 MDHEN and CDR2 SYDVKM. The CDR3 totals 16 residues. CDR3 DNA: TGTGCCAGCGGATTATACAGGGGGTCGGTGAACACTGAAGCTTTCTTT. Its translation: CASGLYRGSVNTEAFF.

This chain links TRBV7-9 with TRBJ2-5; 15 nucleotides match TRBD2. The CDR3 has 18 residues. After removal of 1 base from V and 2 bases from J, the junction contained 5 bases not matched to a gene. Germline CDR1 SEHNR, CDR2 FQNEAQ (reference sequence). The CDR3 loop is CASSLVWGLAGGQETQYF. In DNA, the CDR3 is TGTGCCAGCAGCTTAGTTTGGGGACTAGCGGGAGGTCAAGAGACCCAGTACTTC.

This chain connects TRBV7-3 to TRBJ2-7; D uncertain. Germline CDR1 is SGHTA and CDR2 is FQGTGA. The V gene lost 1 base and the J gene lost 5 bases, with 12 bases spanning the gap. The CDR3 totals 14 residues. DNA for the CDR3: TGTGCCAGCAGCTTAAGTGGAGTTGGAGACGAGCAGTACTTC. It codes for CASSLSGVGDEQYF. Complete variable domain (other parts from reference TRBV7-3 and TRBJ2-7): GAGVSQTPSNKVTEKGKYVELRCDPISGHTALYWYRQSLGQGPEFLIYFQGTGAADDSGLPNDRFFAVRPEGSVSTLKIQRTERGDSAVYLCASSLSGVGDEQYFGPGTRLTVT.

V is TRBV14 and J is TRBJ2-7; possibly TRBD1 for D (6 bases). The V and J ends lost 5 bases and 1 base respectively, with 12 bases between them. This CDR3 contains 14 residues. Looked up from germline, CDR1 is SGHDN and CDR2 is FVKESK. In nucleotides, the CDR3 is TGTGCCAGCAGCATCTCGAGGGGGTCCTACGAGCAGTACTTC. Protein: CASSISRGSYEQYF.

The chain carries TRBV18 and TRBJ1-4; D is perhaps TRBD1 (5 bases). The CDR3 covers 16 residues. V was cut by 0 bases and J by 0 bases, with 8 bases left in between. Germline-derived CDR1 and CDR2 are KGHSH and LQKENI. The CDR3 DNA reads as TGTGCCAGCTCACCACCGTGGACAACAACTAATGAAAAACTGTTTTTT. Residues: CASSPPWTTTNEKLFF.

The rearrangement joins TRBV5-1 to TRBJ1-1, with a possible D match to TRBD1 (6 bases). V was trimmed by 3 bases and J by 0 bases, leaving 15 bases between them. Germline values: CDR1 SGHRS, CDR2 YFSETQ. The CDR3 length is 16 residues. CDR3 sequence reads: CASSWAGDALNTEAFF. CDR3 nucleotides: TGCGCCAGCAGCTGGGCAGGGGACGCTTTGAACACTGAAGCTTTCTTT.

The chain employs TRBV11-2 and TRBJ1-1; the D is unclear. The germline gives CDR1 SGHAT, CDR2 FQNNGV. This CDR3 comprises 15 residues. The germline V and J ends were trimmed by 1 base and 1 base, with 10 bases remaining between them. CDR3 in amino acids: CASSLGPLTNTEAFF. The CDR3 region has the DNA TGTGCCAGCAGCTTAGGGCCTTTAACGAACACTGAAGCTTTCTTT.

This clone was recorded once. The chain joins TRBV2 to TRBJ2-1; 10 bases match TRBD2. The CDR3 runs 14 residues. The junction had 5 bases not matched to a gene; V was cut back by 6 bases and J by 6 bases. Germline CDR1 is SNHLY and CDR2 is FYNNEI. CDR3 in amino acids: CASRGSSGSNEQFF. CDR3 in DNA: TGTGCCAGCAGAGGGTCTAGCGGGAGCAATGAGCAGTTCTTC.

The CDR3 DNA sequence: TGTGCCAGCCGCCAGGGGGCGCAGCCCCAGCATTTT. Encoded protein: CASRQGAQPQHF. The rearrangement uses TRBV27 and TRBJ1-5, with TRBD1 matching 8 bases. The J segment lost 7 bases and the V segment lost 8 bases, leaving 4 bases of the junction unmatched. Germline V lookup: CDR1 MNHEY, CDR2 SMNVEV (reference sequence). The CDR3 covers 12 residues.

This clone has a single count. This chain uses TRBV20-1 with TRBJ1-1, with D unclear. The V end lost 6 bases, the J end lost 8 bases, and 10 bases lay between the germline ends. From germline, CDR1 is DFQATT and CDR2 SNEGSKA (reference sequence). This CDR3 contains 10 residues. CDR3 DNA sequence: TGCAGTGCCGTGGTCAGGGAAGCTTTCTTT. Translating it yields CSAVVREAFF.

The chain has TRBV6-6 and TRBJ2-1, with 9 bases matching TRBD2. V shed 3 bases, J shed 14 bases, and the junction held 5 bases outside the gene matches. The CDR3 extends over 12 amino acids. Looked up from germline, CDR1 is MNHNY and CDR2 is SVGAGI (reference sequence). The CDR3 DNA reads TGTGCCAGCAGTTATGCGGGAGGGCCGGAGTTCTTC. Translating gives CASSYAGGPEFF.

The gene calls are TRBV19 and TRBJ1-3, with TRBD1 identical over 10 bases. V lost 6 bases and J lost 4; bases outside the gene matches: 3. This CDR3 has 14 residues. In germline, CDR1 is LNHDA, CDR2 SQIVND (reference sequence). CDR3 loop: CASRGQGVGNTIYF. The CDR3 DNA reads TGTGCCAGTAGAGGACAGGGGGTCGGAAACACCATATATTTT. The variable domain in full, completed from reference TRBV19 and TRBJ1-3, reads DGGITQSPKYLFRKEGQNVTLSCEQNLNHDAMYWYRQDPGQGLRLIYYSQIVNDFQKGDIAEGYSVSREKKESFPLTVTSAQKNPTAFYLCASRGQGVGNTIYFGEGSWLTVV.

The chain links TRBV14 to TRBJ1-1; 7 nucleotides match TRBD1. The CDR3 is made up of 16 amino acids. Germline CDR1 reads SGHDN; CDR2 reads FVKESK. V lost 3 bases to trimming and J lost 0 bases; unmatched junction nucleotides: 7. The CDR3 spells CASSQRTGRMNTEAFF. The CDR3 DNA reads TGTGCCAGCAGCCAGAGGACAGGTCGGATGAACACTGAAGCTTTCTTT.

The chain joins TRBV4-1 to TRBJ1-3; D is uncertain. V gave up 2 bases and J gave up 0 bases, with 11 bases separating them. CDR1 and CDR2 from the germline V gene are MGHRA and YSYEKL. This CDR3 comprises 16 residues. In DNA form, the CDR3 reads TGCGCCAGCAGCCAAAACTTTGACTACTCTGGAAACACCATATATTTT. Protein: CASSQNFDYSGNTIYF.

The chain employs TRBV7-6 and TRBJ1-1, with D maybe TRBD1 (6 bases). This CDR3 is built from 16 residues. Trimming pared 7 bases from V and 5 bases from J, leaving 23 bases between. From germline, CDR1 is SGHVS and CDR2 FNYEAQ. Here the CDR3 reads CASTASGTGWGTEAFF. CDR3 nucleotides: TGTGCCAGCACAGCAAGTGGAACAGGGTGGGGGACTGAAGCTTTCTTT.

This chain links TRBV30 with TRBJ1-2; D is possibly TRBD1 (6 bases). The CDR3 extends over 13 amino acids. The germline V gene has CDR1 GTSNPN and CDR2 SVGIG (reference sequence). V was pared by 1 base and J by 7 bases, with 13 bases between. The CDR3 loop is CAWSARDTRGYTF. The CDR3 DNA is TGTGCCTGGAGTGCCCGGGACACCCGTGGCTACACCTTC.

The chain is built from TRBV5-4 and TRBJ1-6; TRBD1 matches at 9 bases. This CDR3 spans 14 amino acids. Germline V gene sequence: CDR1 SGHNT, CDR2 YYREEE (reference sequence). With V trimmed by 4 bases and J by 10 bases, 6 bases remained unmatched. CDR3 residues: CASSGRDRASPLHF. In DNA form, the CDR3 reads TGTGCCAGCAGCGGCCGGGACAGGGCCTCACCCCTCCACTTT.

J is TRBJ2-7 and V is TRBV7-8, with D possibly TRBD2 on 7 matching bases. Trimming took 4 bases from V and 6 from J, leaving 19 bases between them. The CDR3 runs 15 residues. The germline gives CDR1 SGHVS, CDR2 FQNEAQ. CDR3 sequence (DNA): TGTGCCAGCAGCTCCGAGGGGGGGAGGTCTCGCGAGCAGTACTTC. As protein: CASSSEGGRSREQYF.

The chain combines TRBV7-8 with TRBJ1-6; 7 bases map to TRBD1. V lost 8 bases to trimming and J lost 5 bases; unmatched junction nucleotides: 6. CDR3 size: 14 residues. The V gene's germline CDR1 is SGHVS and CDR2 FQNEAQ. In DNA, the CDR3 is TGTGCCAGCTCGTTCGGGACAGATAATTCACCCCTCCACTTT. Translated: CASSFGTDNSPLHF. Drawing the rest from reference TRBV7-8 and TRBJ1-6, the complete variable domain is GAGVSQSPRYKVAKRGQDVALRCDPISGHVSLFWYQQALGQGPEFLTYFQNEAQLDKSGLPSDRFFAERPEGSVSTLKIQRTQQEDSAVYLCASSFGTDNSPLHFGNGTRLTVT.

The V call is TRBV5-1, the J call TRBJ2-1; 14 bases line up with TRBD2. CDR1 and CDR2 (germline): SGHRS, YFSETQ. This CDR3 contains 16 residues. The V segment lost 3 bases and the J segment 6 bases; nucleotides outside the gene matches: 5. The CDR3 spells CASSSTSGGEANEQFF. As DNA, the CDR3 is TGCGCCAGCAGCTCGACTAGCGGGGGGGAGGCCAATGAGCAGTTCTTC.